The rows below give T cell receptor beta chains drawn from one sample of a study of type 1 regulatory T cells. TCRdb processed the reads anew with MiXCR; each CDR3 protein has one entry. The sample contains around 69,000 distinct CDR3 sequences, 63% of which appear only once. Their cognate antigens are unknown. The specimen sequenced was cultured T cells, either the whole culture or a sorted T cell fraction (not recorded which). The receptors here all came from a human donor in good health. CDR3s include the opening cysteine and the closing phenylalanine or tryptophan. D genes are given only for firm matches. A clone size is listed for some rows: how often the clone was seen (once, few, many), or a class if it is expanded.

j_gene | d_gene | abundance | v_gene | CDR3nt | CDR3aa
TRBJ1-1 | . | . | TRBV7-8 | TGTGCCAGCAGCTCCGATCGGACGGAAGCTTTCTTT | CASSSDRTEAFF
TRBJ2-5 | . | . | TRBV7-2 | TGTGCCAGCAGCTTAGTGACGGGGGCCTCCCAAGAGACCCAGTACTTC | CASSLVTGASQETQYF
TRBJ2-7 | TRBD1 | . | TRBV5-4 | TGTGCCAGCAGCTTGAGACAGGGGGTCCACGAGCAGTACTTC | CASSLRQGVHEQYF
TRBJ2-1 | . | . | TRBV18 | TGTGCCAGCTCACCACACGAAGGAGGTGAGCAGTTCTTC | CASSPHEGGEQFF
TRBJ2-1 | . | . | TRBV5-1 | TGCGCCAGCAGCTTGGATTGGCGAGAGACATACAATGAGCAGTTCTTC | CASSLDWRETYNEQFF
TRBJ1-1 | TRBD1 | . | TRBV10-2 | TGCGCCAGCAGAGCAGGGACAGGGGGTAAAGTGACTGAAGCTTTCTTT | CASRAGTGGKVTEAFF
TRBJ2-7 | TRBD1 | . | TRBV12-3/TRBV12-4 | TGTGCCAGCTACCAGGGGGCTACCTACGAGCAGTACTTC | CASYQGATYEQYF
TRBJ2-5 | . | . | TRBV5-1 | TGCGCCAGCAGCTATCTGGAAAGCGCGGGTAAAGAGACCCAGTACTTC | CASSYLESAGKETQYF
TRBJ2-5 | . | . | TRBV9 | TGTGCCAGCAGCCGCTTCCATTTGACAGAGACCCAGTACTTC | CASSRFHLTETQYF
TRBJ2-1 | . | . | TRBV5-4 | TGTGCCAGCAGCGGGCGGATGGGGGCCTACAATGAGCAGTTCTTC | CASSGRMGAYNEQFF
TRBJ1-1 | . | . | TRBV6-1 | TGTGCCAGCAGTGAAGCGCCTACGATTCGGGCTTTCTTT | CASSEAPTIRAFF
TRBJ2-2 | . | . | TRBV12-3/TRBV12-4 | TGTGCCAGCAGTGGTTCCAGGACAGACACCGGGGAGCTGTTTTTT | CASSGSRTDTGELFF
TRBJ2-1 | TRBD2 | few | TRBV4-3 | TGCGCCAGCAGCCAAGATAGCGCGGCTAGCGGGGGCCGGAATGAGCAGTTCTTC | CASSQDSAASGGRNEQFF
TRBJ1-5 | . | . | TRBV20-1 | TGCAGTTCGACGGAGGGACGCAATCAGCCCCAGCATTTT | CSSTEGRNQPQHF
TRBJ2-5 | TRBD2 | once | TRBV4-2 | TGTGCCAGCAGCCAAGATATAGGACTAGCGGAAGAGACCCAGTACTTC | CASSQDIGLAEETQYF
TRBJ2-7 | . | . | TRBV29-1 | TGCAGCGTTGCAGGAGGGAACGAGCAGTACTTC | CSVAGGNEQYF